The 10 T cell receptor beta chains listed next were all sequenced from one sample in a study of blood T cell repertoires in COVID-19. Generated by immunoSEQ multiplex PCR, the TCRdb table keeps only in-frame clones and is missing some. The profile shows around 140,000 clones, approximately 81% of them singletons. Specimen: peripheral blood. These receptors were taken from a human donor in a cohort sampled during active COVID-19.

This chain links TRBV7-2 with TRBJ2-5, with a possible D match to TRBD1 (6 bases). Trimming took 5 bases from V and 5 from J, leaving 15 bases between them. The CDR3 consists of 14 residues. Germline CDR1 reads SGHTA; CDR2 reads FQGNSA. CDR3: CASSTNRAGETQYF. DNA for the CDR3: TGTGCCAGCAGCACTAACAGGGCCGGGGAGACCCAGTACTTC.

The gene calls are TRBV6-5 and TRBJ1-1, with TRBD1 matching 8 bases. The CDR3 covers 14 residues. CDR1 and CDR2 (germline): MNHEY, SVGAGI. Trimming took 4 bases from V and 6 from J; bases not matched to a gene: 7. CDR3 sequence: CASSSGQGGSEAFF. The CDR3 DNA reads TGTGCCAGCAGTTCCGGACAGGGAGGCTCTGAAGCTTTCTTT.

The chain combines TRBV19 with TRBJ2-1; TRBD2 agrees at 8 bases. V shed 4 bases, J shed 10 bases, and the junction held 9 bases outside the gene matches. The CDR3 is 14 amino acids. CDR1 LNHDA and CDR2 SQIVND come from the germline V gene (reference sequence). In DNA form, the CDR3 reads TGTGCCAGTAGTACTCAGACTAGCGCCAGGGAGCAGTTCTTC. Amino acid sequence: CASSTQTSAREQFF. The full variable domain, completed using reference TRBV19 and TRBJ2-1, is DGGITQSPKYLFRKEGQNVTLSCEQNLNHDAMYWYRQDPGQGLRLIYYSQIVNDFQKGDIAEGYSVSREKKESFPLTVTSAQKNPTAFYLCASSTQTSAREQFFGPGTRLTVL.

The chain combines TRBV24-1 with TRBJ2-6; D is uncertain. CDR1 is KGHDR, CDR2 SFDVKD, per germline. This CDR3 is 15 amino acids long. The V and J ends lost 3 bases and 3 bases respectively, with 8 bases between them. DNA of the CDR3: TGTGCCACCAGTGATGAAAACTTTGGGGCCAACGTCCTGACTTTC. Its translation: CATSDENFGANVLTF.

This clone was observed a handful of times. CDR3 in amino acids: CASTRQLAYEQYF. CDR3 DNA: TGTGCCAGCACACGGCAGCTAGCCTACGAGCAGTACTTC. The gene calls are TRBV2 and TRBJ2-7; no definite D call. V lost 7 bases and J lost 2, with 12 bases in between. The length of the CDR3 is 13 residues. The germline CDR1 and CDR2 sequences are SNHLY and FYNNEI.

This sequence joins TRBV29-1 and TRBJ2-7, with 7 nucleotides matching TRBD1. From germline, CDR1 is SQVTM and CDR2 ANQGSEA. The CDR3 spans 13 residues. The V segment lost 7 bases and the J segment 6 bases; nucleotides outside the gene matches: 12. DNA of the CDR3: TGCAGCGCAGAGACAGGGAAACGAGGCGAGCAGTACTTC. It specifies CSAETGKRGEQYF.

J is TRBJ2-5 and V is TRBV6-1; possible D gene TRBD1, 6 bases. CDR3 length equals 17 residues. The germline gives CDR1 MNHNS, CDR2 SASEGT. V dropped 1 base and J dropped 5 bases, with 20 bases sitting between them. The CDR3 loop reads CASSEGRTAYLGETQYF. The CDR3 DNA is TGTGCCAGCAGTGAAGGAAGGACAGCTTACTTAGGGGAGACCCAGTACTTC.

The V call is TRBV18, the J call TRBJ2-5; tentative D call: TRBD2 (6 bases). Germline V gives CDR1 KGHSH, CDR2 LQKENI. This CDR3 has 17 residues. V was clipped by 2 bases and J by 2 bases, with 18 bases between them. CDR3 in amino acids: CASSPVGGAGRQETQYF. The CDR3 DNA reads as TGTGCCAGCTCACCAGTCGGAGGAGCGGGCCGACAAGAGACCCAGTACTTC.

Only a few counts were recorded for this clone. This CDR3 reads CASSQDLTSSGNTIYF. The CDR3 region has the DNA TGCGCCAGCAGCCAAGATCTTACCAGTTCTGGAAACACCATATATTTT. The chain recombines TRBV4-3 with TRBJ1-3; D call uncertain. Germline V gives CDR1 LGHNA, CDR2 YSLEER. V gave up 0 bases and J gave up 1 base, with 10 bases separating them. The CDR3 sequence is 16 residues long.

The rearrangement joins TRBV7-6 to TRBJ1-1, with TRBD1 matching 11 bases. In germline, CDR1 is SGHVS, CDR2 FNYEAQ. CDR3 length: 15 residues. V shed 2 bases and J 5 bases; nucleotides not matched to a gene: 4. The CDR3 nucleotides read TGTGCCAGCAGCTTATCCGGGACAGGGGGGACTGAAGCTTTCTTT. It encodes CASSLSGTGGTEAFF. Full variable domain (remainder filled in from reference TRBV7-6 and TRBJ1-1): GAGVSQSPRYKVTKRGQDVALRCDPISGHVSLYWYRQALGQGPEFLTYFNYEAQQDKSGLPNDRFSAERPEGSISTLTIQRTEQRDSAMYRCASSLSGTGGTEAFFGQGTRLTVV.